The 31 T cell receptor beta chains given below trace back to one sample, sequenced in a study of PD-L1 blockade in urothelial cancer. Only in-frame clones appear in the TCRdb table, and some are missing; sequencing was by immunoSEQ multiplex PCR. Altogether fewer than 80,000 clones are present, about 86% being singletons, with the ten largest covering under 3.5%. The time point here: pretreatment peripheral blood. This material consisted of PBMCs, taken around atezolizumab (anti-PD-L1) treatment. The receptors were sampled from a man between 65 and 80 years old with urothelial cancer.

The J gene is TRBJ2-7, the V gene TRBV7-9, with a tentative D call TRBD2 (6 bases). V was cut by 5 bases and J by 6 bases, with 17 bases left in between. The CDR3 consists of 14 residues. Germline V gene sequence: CDR1 SEHNR, CDR2 FQNEAQ (reference sequence). CDR3 sequence reads: CASSPRDSSTEQYF. DNA of the CDR3: TGTGCCAGCAGCCCCCGGGACTCCTCCACCGAGCAGTACTTC.

This clone was recorded a few times. This sequence joins TRBV5-1 and TRBJ2-1; weak D call: TRBD1 (5 bases). Trimming pared 1 base from V and 5 bases from J, leaving 10 bases between. Germline CDR1 and CDR2: SGHRS and YFSETQ. This CDR3 region has 14 residues. The CDR3 loop is CASSLWGLDNEQFF. CDR3 bases: TGCGCCAGCAGCTTGTGGGGCCTGGACAATGAGCAGTTCTTC.

This chain links TRBV27 with TRBJ2-2; no definite D call. Germline loops: CDR1 MNHEY, CDR2 SMNVEV (reference sequence). There are 13 residues in the CDR3. Trimming took 1 base from V and 5 from J, leaving 5 bases between them. The DNA for the CDR3 is TGTGCCAGCAGTTTATGGCAGACCGGGGAGCTGTTTTTT. Protein: CASSLWQTGELFF.

This clone was recorded a few times. The CDR3 DNA is TGCGCCAGCAGCCCCTGGACAGGGCTGAACACTGAAGCTTTCTTT. Its translation: CASSPWTGLNTEAFF. The rearrangement uses TRBV5-1 and TRBJ1-1; 8 nucleotides line up with TRBD1. V was clipped by 4 bases and J by 0 bases; unmatched bases: 5. There are 15 residues in the CDR3. Germline CDR1 reads SGHRS; CDR2 reads YFSETQ.

This clone was seen more than once but under ten times. The rearrangement links TRBV14 to TRBJ2-1; D might be TRBD1 (5 bases). The germline V gene encodes CDR1 SGHDN and CDR2 FVKESK. Trimming left V 1 base short and J 7 bases short, with 17 bases between. The CDR3 runs 16 residues. CDR3 sequence reads: CASSQVGQGVWNEQFF. CDR3 in DNA: TGTGCCAGCAGCCAAGTCGGGCAGGGCGTGTGGAATGAGCAGTTCTTC.

The V gene is TRBV27, the J gene TRBJ1-2, with D unresolved. V was pared by 0 bases and J by 10 bases, with 15 bases between. Germline V gives CDR1 MNHEY, CDR2 SMNVEV (reference sequence). This CDR3 spans 14 amino acids. The CDR3 reads CASSLSREFGVYTF. CDR3 coding DNA: TGTGCCAGCAGTTTATCCCGGGAGTTCGGTGTCTACACCTTC.

The V call is TRBV7-9, the J call TRBJ2-7, with 8 bases fitting TRBD2. Unmatched junction bases numbered 13, after V lost 6 bases and J lost 6 bases. The CDR3 is made up of 15 amino acids. Germline V CDR1 and CDR2: SEHNR, FQNEAQ (reference sequence). In nucleotides, the CDR3 is TGTGCCAGCAGGTTTAGCGGGAACTCGGGTAGCGAGCAGTACTTC. It is translated as CASRFSGNSGSEQYF.

The chain combines TRBV5-1 with TRBJ1-2; D is uncertain. The CDR3 length is 14 residues. V was trimmed by 0 bases and J by 0 bases, leaving 6 bases between them. Germline-derived CDR1 and CDR2 are SGHRS and YFSETQ. CDR3 loop: CASSLGRSNYGYTF. The DNA of the CDR3 is TGCGCCAGCAGCTTGGGGCGGTCTAACTATGGCTACACCTTC.

The V and J genes are TRBV7-9 and TRBJ2-7; weak D call: TRBD1 (5 bases). The CDR3 runs to 15 residues. Germline V gene lookup returns CDR1 SEHNR and CDR2 FQNEAQ (reference sequence). The ends were cut back, 1 base at V and 4 bases at J, with 14 bases in the middle. For the CDR3, the DNA is TGTGCCAGCAGCTTAGTCAGTGGCAGGGCTTACGAGCAGTACTTC. It translates to CASSLVSGRAYEQYF.

The chain joins TRBV10-3 to TRBJ2-3; 7 bases line up with TRBD1. Germline loops: CDR1 ENHRY, CDR2 SYGVKD. The CDR3 totals 16 residues. V shed 0 bases, J shed 8 bases, and the junction held 11 bases outside the gene matches. CDR3 residues: CAISESGPGGSGTQYF. In nucleotides, the CDR3 is TGTGCCATCAGTGAGTCTGGTCCAGGGGGAAGTGGTACGCAGTATTTT.

For the CDR3, the DNA is TGTGCCATCAGTGTGGTATCTAGCGGGAGAGGGCCCGGGGAGCTGTTTTTT. Translation gives CAISVVSSGRGPGELFF. V is TRBV10-3 and J is TRBJ2-2, with 10 bases lining up with TRBD2. With 4 bases clipped from V and 6 bases from J, the junction kept 11 bases outside the gene matches. Germline V gene sequence: CDR1 ENHRY, CDR2 SYGVKD. CDR3 length: 17 residues.

The V gene is TRBV5-1, the J gene TRBJ2-5; 8 bases are a match to TRBD1. Germline CDR1 is SGHRS and CDR2 is YFSETQ. The V segment lost 7 bases and the J segment 5 bases; nucleotides outside the gene matches: 13. The CDR3 sequence is 15 residues long. CDR3 sequence reads: CASVSGTGEGETQYF. The CDR3 DNA reads TGCGCCAGCGTATCAGGGACAGGCGAGGGGGAGACCCAGTACTTC.

The chain uses TRBV11-2 and TRBJ1-2; 8 positions agree with TRBD1. This CDR3 spans 18 amino acids. J was trimmed by 4 bases and V by 1 base; bases with no gene match: 14. Germline CDR1 reads SGHAT; CDR2 reads FQNNGV. The CDR3 coding sequence is TGTGCCAGCAGCTTAGGAGGCCCAGGGGGCGGGGTGGGCTATGGCTACACCTTC. Protein product: CASSLGGPGGGVGYGYTF.

The rearrangement joins TRBV5-1 to TRBJ1-1, with D perhaps TRBD1 (5 bases). Germline V gene sequence: CDR1 SGHRS, CDR2 YFSETQ. CDR3 size: 13 residues. V was clipped by 3 bases and J by 5 bases, with 11 bases between them. CDR3 protein: CASSSQGSTEAFF. DNA of the CDR3: TGCGCCAGCAGCTCCCAGGGATCAACTGAAGCTTTCTTT. Full variable domain (remainder filled in from reference TRBV5-1 and TRBJ1-1): KAGVTQTPRYLIKTRGQQVTLSCSPISGHRSVSWYQQTPGQGLQFLFEYFSETQRNKGNFPGRFSGRQFSNSRSEMNVSTLELGDSALYLCASSSQGSTEAFFGQGTRLTVV.

V and J are TRBV7-2 and TRBJ2-3; no definite D call. With 4 bases removed from V and 3 bases from J, the gap between germline ends came to 11 bases. The germline CDR1 and CDR2 sequences are SGHTA and FQGNSA. The length of the CDR3 is 14 residues. DNA for the CDR3: TGTGCCAGCAGCTCGAGAGCCTCGACAGATACGCAGTATTTT. Its protein product is CASSSRASTDTQYF.

This sequence joins TRBV9 and TRBJ2-2, with 9 positions matching TRBD2. Germline CDR1 and CDR2: SGDLS and YYNGEE. V lost 0 bases, J lost 4 bases, and 4 bases stayed unmatched. The CDR3 runs to 16 residues. CDR3 residues: CASSVVAGAVTGELFF. The CDR3 DNA follows: TGTGCCAGCAGCGTAGTAGCGGGAGCGGTCACCGGGGAGCTGTTTTTT.

The V call is TRBV6-1, the J call TRBJ1-1, with D possibly TRBD1 on 5 matching bases. The CDR3 has 15 residues. Per the germline V gene, CDR1 is MNHNS and CDR2 is SASEGT. V shed 5 bases and J shed 0 bases, with 13 bases lying between them. The CDR3 DNA sequence: TGTGCCAGCAGTCGCGGGAGGGGTATGAACACTGAAGCTTTCTTT. Protein sequence: CASSRGRGMNTEAFF.

Worth noting for this clone: The junction differs from germline at one of its ends, possibly a read error. CDR3 residues: CVSSSWTSGTYNEQFF. The CDR3 DNA sequence: TGTGTCAGCAGCTCCTGGACTAGCGGGACCTACAATGAGCAGTTCTTC. The chain uses TRBV11-3 and TRBJ2-1; 12 bases match TRBD2. Germline CDR1 reads SGHNT; CDR2 reads YENEEA. The CDR3 extends over 16 amino acids.

The chain carries TRBV7-9 and TRBJ2-5; TRBD1 aligns across 10 bases. The CDR3 consists of 14 residues. Germline V gene data show CDR1 as SEHNR and CDR2 as FQNEAQ (reference sequence). Trimming at V came to 5 bases and at J to 5 bases, leaving 5 bases not matched to a gene. DNA for the CDR3: TGTGCCAGCAGCCGCGACAGGGGGCAGGAGACCCAGTACTTC. Translation gives CASSRDRGQETQYF.

Only one count was recorded for this clone. The rearrangement links TRBV6-1 to TRBJ2-7; D possibly corresponds to TRBD2 (6 bases). Germline CDR1 and CDR2: MNHNS and SASEGT. The ends were cut back, 7 bases at V and 2 bases at J, with 12 bases in the middle. This CDR3 region has 13 residues. CDR3 DNA sequence: TGTGCCAGCAATGCCGGGAGCCCCTACGAGCAGTACTTC. Encoded protein: CASNAGSPYEQYF.

This chain links TRBV2 with TRBJ2-3; TRBD2 agrees at 12 bases. The CDR3 is 16 amino acids. In germline, CDR1 is SNHLY, CDR2 FYNNEI. The V gene end was trimmed by 6 bases and the J gene end by 1 base; junction bases not matched to a gene: 5. CDR3 in amino acids: CASRGLAGRRTDTQYF. In DNA form, the CDR3 reads TGTGCCAGCAGGGGACTAGCGGGCCGGCGCACAGATACGCAGTATTTT. The complete variable domain, with remaining parts taken from reference TRBV2 and TRBJ2-3, reads EPEVTQTPSHQVTQMGQEVILRCVPISNHLYFYWYRQILGQKVEFLVSFYNNEISEKSEIFDDQFSVERPDGSNFTLKIRSTKLEDSAMYFCASRGLAGRRTDTQYFGPGTRLTVL.

This rearrangement joins TRBV7-9 to TRBJ2-5; TRBD2 agrees at 9 bases. The CDR3 is made up of 16 amino acids. Germline values: CDR1 SEHNR, CDR2 FQNEAQ (reference sequence). V lost 1 base, J lost 4 bases, and 7 bases stayed unmatched. The chain's CDR3 is CASSLGGGRARETQYF. In DNA, the CDR3 is TGTGCCAGCAGCTTAGGTGGCGGGAGGGCTCGAGAGACCCAGTACTTC.

The rearrangement links TRBV5-1 to TRBJ2-1; 7 bases fit TRBD2. With 4 bases clipped from V and 0 bases from J, the junction kept 4 bases outside the gene matches. The CDR3 sequence is 15 residues long. CDR1 and CDR2 (germline): SGHRS, YFSETQ. The CDR3 region is CASSRDYPSYNEQFF. The CDR3 DNA reads as TGCGCCAGCAGCCGGGACTACCCCTCCTACAATGAGCAGTTCTTC.

This rearrangement joins TRBV12-5 to TRBJ1-2, with 8 bases matching TRBD1. The CDR3 is made up of 15 amino acids. CDR1 LGHNT and CDR2 FRNRAP come from the germline V gene. J lost 0 bases, V lost 6 bases, and 6 bases had no gene match. CDR3 protein: CASGQGAPSNYGYTF. CDR3 nucleotide sequence: TGTGCTAGTGGCCAGGGGGCACCCTCTAACTATGGCTACACCTTC.

This clone was seen only a few times. This chain connects TRBV7-2 to TRBJ2-1; 10 bases match TRBD2. Germline-derived CDR1 and CDR2 are SGHTA and FQGNSA. V gave up 5 bases and J gave up 2 bases; unmatched junction bases: 9. The CDR3 extends over 17 amino acids. The CDR3 DNA reads as TGTGCCAGCAGCCAACAAGCGGGAGGGCCGCCCTACAATGAGCAGTTCTTC. Translating it yields CASSQQAGGPPYNEQFF.

The DNA of the CDR3 is TGTGCCATCAGGACTACACGGTTGGAGGGGTTACGCGAGCAGTACTTC. This sequence encodes CAIRTTRLEGLREQYF. The chain uses TRBV10-3 and TRBJ2-7, with D tentatively TRBD2 (6 bases). CDR1 and CDR2 (germline): ENHRY, SYGVKD. CDR3 length: 16 residues. V lost 6 bases to trimming and J lost 6 bases, with 24 bases between them.

V and J are TRBV27 and TRBJ1-1; D is uncertain. The V gene's germline CDR1 is MNHEY and CDR2 SMNVEV (reference sequence). This CDR3 has 15 residues. V shed 7 bases and J shed 4 bases, with 19 bases lying between them. CDR3 sequence: CASNALVGPGTEAFF. In DNA, the CDR3 is TGTGCCAGCAATGCCTTGGTGGGTCCGGGCACTGAAGCTTTCTTT.

Points on this clone: The sample has other DNA sequences that encode this CDR3 too. This chain joins TRBV18 and TRBJ2-7, with D perhaps TRBD1 (5 bases). CDR3 length equals 12 residues. From germline, CDR1 is KGHSH and CDR2 LQKENI. The V end was cut by 3 bases, the J end by 3 bases, with 6 bases between. This CDR3 is CASSPDSYEQYF. CDR3 bases: TGTGCCAGCTCACCCGACAGCTACGAGCAGTACTTC.

V and J are TRBV7-9 and TRBJ2-7; TRBD2 aligns across 14 bases. Looked up from germline, CDR1 is SEHNR and CDR2 is FQNEAQ (reference sequence). The junction had 5 bases not matched to a gene; V was cut back by 5 bases and J by 5 bases. The CDR3 loop spans 15 amino acids. CDR3 in DNA: TGTGCCAGCAGCCTGGGACTAGCGGGAGAAGACGAGCAGTACTTC. This encodes CASSLGLAGEDEQYF.

V is TRBV5-1 and J is TRBJ1-1; a weak D match, TRBD1 (6 bases). The CDR3 length is 14 residues. Per germline, CDR1 SGHRS and CDR2 YFSETQ. Between the trimmed V and J ends, which lost 5 bases and 6 bases, there was a span of 17 bases. CDR3 region: CASSTVQGSAEAFF. The CDR3 bases are TGCGCCAGCAGTACCGTACAGGGCAGTGCTGAAGCTTTCTTT.

This chain uses TRBV7-9 with TRBJ1-2, with TRBD1 matching over 8 bases. Unmatched junction bases numbered 7, after V lost 5 bases and J lost 5 bases. Germline loops: CDR1 SEHNR, CDR2 FQNEAQ (reference sequence). The CDR3 is 14 residues long. CDR3: CASSPDRGRYGYTF. The CDR3 DNA reads as TGTGCCAGCAGCCCTGACAGGGGACGGTATGGCTACACCTTC.